Presented here are 32 T cell receptor beta chains from one specimen sequenced in a study of blood T cell repertoires in COVID-19. Sequencing was performed with immunoSEQ multiplex PCR; in TCRdb, only in-frame clones are kept and a portion is missing. The table has 200,000 to 250,000 clones, around 83% seen once. Sequencing was carried out using peripheral blood. The source of these receptors is a man aged 25-45 years who had recovered from COVID-19.

The chain is built from TRBV3-1 (or the pseudogene TRBV3-2) and TRBJ2-3; 7 nucleotides agree with TRBD1. This CDR3 contains 16 residues. The V gene end was trimmed by 1 base and the J gene end by 3 bases; junction bases not matched to a gene: 7. Germline loops: CDR1 LGHDT, CDR2 YNNKEL (reference sequence). CDR3 in amino acids: CASSQGIGGWTDTQYF. DNA for the CDR3: TGTGCCAGCAGCCAAGGGATAGGGGGCTGGACAGATACGCAGTATTTT.

The chain couples TRBV10-3 to TRBJ1-5; D is unclear. V shed 3 bases and J shed 0 bases, with 6 bases lying between them. CDR3 length: 14 amino acids. Germline CDR1 is ENHRY and CDR2 is SYGVKD. CDR3 loop: CAISEQNSNQPQHF. The CDR3 coding sequence is TGTGCCATCAGTGAACAAAATAGCAATCAGCCCCAGCATTTT.

The V call is TRBV10-2, the J call TRBJ1-5, with 10 bases identical to TRBD1. The CDR3 is made up of 15 amino acids. The trim removed 5 bases at V and 7 bases at J, leaving 8 bases unmatched. The germline gives CDR1 WSHSY, CDR2 SAAADI. This chain's CDR3 is CASSSDRGHGQPQHF. Written as DNA, the CDR3 is TGCGCCAGCAGTAGTGACAGGGGGCATGGGCAGCCCCAGCATTTT.

The chain has TRBV11-2 and TRBJ2-4, with 12 positions matching TRBD2. V trimming: 2 bases; J trimming: 1 base; junction bases outside the gene matches: 9. Per germline, CDR1 SGHAT and CDR2 FQNNGV. There are 19 residues in the CDR3. The CDR3 here is CASSLSSSGGAAAKNIQYF. CDR3 in DNA: TGTGCCAGCAGCTTATCCTCTAGCGGGGGGGCCGCGGCCAAAAACATTCAGTACTTC.

This chain uses TRBV7-2 with TRBJ2-5; D not certain. Germline loops: CDR1 SGHTA, CDR2 FQGNSA. The V and J ends lost 5 bases and 5 bases respectively, with 9 bases between them. The CDR3 has 12 amino acids. Written as DNA, the CDR3 is TGTGCCAGCAGCCGGTCCTATGAGACCCAGTACTTC. Translation gives CASSRSYETQYF.

In the case of this clone: Other DNA sequences in the sample encode the same CDR3. This chain links TRBV9 with TRBJ1-1; 8 nucleotides agree with TRBD1. The CDR3 consists of 14 residues. Trimming at V came to 4 bases and at J to 2 bases, leaving 4 bases not matched to a gene. Germline CDR1 is SGDLS and CDR2 is YYNGEE. CDR3 in amino acids: CASSPGGLNTEAFF. The CDR3 coding sequence is TGTGCCAGCAGCCCAGGGGGCTTAAACACTGAAGCTTTCTTT.

This chain connects TRBV7-3 to TRBJ2-7; D is possibly TRBD2 (6 bases). The V and J ends lost 2 bases and 2 bases respectively, with 10 bases between them. Germline CDR1 reads SGHTA; CDR2 reads FQGTGA. This CDR3 comprises 14 residues. CDR3 nucleotides: TGTGCCAGCAGCTTAGATAGCGGCCCCTACGAGCAGTACTTC. It yields the protein CASSLDSGPYEQYF.

This CDR3 is CATSDGTGVRTDTQYF. The DNA of the CDR3 is TGTGCCACCAGTGACGGGACAGGTGTCCGTACAGATACGCAGTATTTT. V and J are TRBV24-1 and TRBJ2-3, with 8 bases fitting TRBD1. CDR1 and CDR2 (germline): KGHDR, SFDVKD. The CDR3 sequence is 16 residues long. V was pared by 4 bases and J by 3 bases, with 8 bases of the junction left unmatched.

This chain links TRBV5-4 with TRBJ2-1; TRBD1 aligns across 7 bases. Germline V lookup: CDR1 SGHNT, CDR2 YYREEE (reference sequence). This CDR3 has 14 amino acids. J was trimmed by 7 bases and V by 4 bases; bases with no gene match: 8. The CDR3 sequence is CASSTDRAGNEQFF. DNA for the CDR3: TGTGCCAGCAGCACCGACAGGGCCGGGAATGAGCAGTTCTTC.

This clone was recorded at least ten times. The CDR3: CATSRDRGGGTDTQYF. CDR3 bases: TGTGCCACCAGCAGAGATCGTGGGGGGGGCACAGATACGCAGTATTTT. The gene calls are TRBV15 and TRBJ2-3, with 7 bases lining up with TRBD2. The CDR3 runs 16 residues. After removal of 0 bases from V and 1 base from J, the junction contained 4 bases not matched to a gene. Germline V gives CDR1 LNHNV, CDR2 YYDKDF (reference sequence).

CDR3 residues: CASSDRGISGYTF. The CDR3, as DNA: TGTGCCAGCAGTGACAGGGGAATTAGTGGCTACACCTTC. The chain has TRBV2 and TRBJ1-2, with D maybe TRBD1 (6 bases). Trimming removed 3 bases from V and 7 bases from J, with 12 bases in between. CDR3 length: 13 residues. Germline-derived CDR1 and CDR2 are SNHLY and FYNNEI.

The chain employs TRBV7-9 and TRBJ1-1; D possibly corresponds to TRBD1 (5 bases). The germline V and J ends were trimmed by 4 bases and 6 bases, with 12 bases remaining between them. The germline V gene encodes CDR1 SEHNR and CDR2 FQNEAQ (reference sequence). The CDR3 covers 13 residues. The CDR3 region is CASSSGVGSEAFF. In nucleotides, the CDR3 is TGTGCCAGCAGCTCGGGGGTGGGGTCTGAAGCTTTCTTT.

V gene TRBV7-9 combines with J gene TRBJ1-4; D is ambiguous. The CDR3 is 15 residues long. CDR1 and CDR2 from the germline V gene are SEHNR and FQNEAQ (reference sequence). V lost 6 bases, J lost 8 bases, and 19 bases lay in between. CDR3 region: CASSTAGRIGEKLFF. The CDR3 DNA sequence: TGTGCCAGCAGTACCGCGGGGAGAATAGGGGAAAAACTGTTTTTT.

V and J are TRBV18 and TRBJ2-7, with TRBD1 matching 11 bases. Unmatched junction bases numbered 7, after V lost 4 bases and J lost 5 bases. The CDR3 has 15 amino acids. Germline assignment: CDR1 KGHSH and CDR2 LQKENI. CDR3 amino acids: CASSLGTGGRNEQYV. The CDR3 DNA follows: TGTGCCAGCTCACTTGGGACAGGGGGGCGAAACGAGCAGTACGTC.

This clone was seen ten or more times. The V gene is TRBV5-4, the J gene TRBJ2-7; D perhaps matches TRBD2 (7 bases). CDR3 size: 15 residues. Looked up from germline, CDR1 is SGHNT and CDR2 is YYREEE (reference sequence). V was trimmed by 5 bases and J by 3 bases, leaving 18 bases between them. The CDR3 coding sequence is TGTGCCAGCAGATCCACTGGGGGGGCAATCTACGAGCAGTACTTC. Translation gives CASRSTGGAIYEQYF.

The rearrangement links TRBV5-1 to TRBJ1-2, with D possibly TRBD1 on 5 matching bases. Germline V gene lookup returns CDR1 SGHRS and CDR2 YFSETQ. This CDR3 has 12 residues. In DNA, the CDR3 is TGCGCGACCTCCGGGGACTACATTCGCTACACCTTC. Translating gives CATSGDYIRYTF. The full variable domain, in which reference TRBV5-1 and TRBJ1-2 provide the parts outside the CDR3, is KAGVTQTPRYLIKTRGQQVTLSCSPISGHRSVSWYQQTPGQGLQFLFEYFSETQRNKGNFPGRFSGRQFSNSRSEMNVSTLELGDSALYLCATSGDYIRYTFGSGTRLTVV.

This sequence joins TRBV3-1 (or the pseudogene TRBV3-2) and TRBJ1-2, with a tentative D call TRBD1 (5 bases). The CDR3 covers 14 residues. Germline CDR1 is LGHDT and CDR2 is YNNKEL (reference sequence). The V end was cut by 4 bases, the J end by 8 bases, with 17 bases between. The CDR3 bases are TGTGCCAGCAGCCCCCGGGGACGGGGAGGAGGCTACACCTTC. This encodes CASSPRGRGGGYTF.

Points on this clone: One end of the junction does not line up with germline, which may come from a read error. This chain uses TRBV11-2 with TRBJ2-3, with D tentatively TRBD2 (5 bases). Germline V gives CDR1 SGHAT, CDR2 FQNNGV. The CDR3 runs 15 residues. The CDR3 reads CASTRPGFNKFPSAF. As DNA, the CDR3 is TGTGCCAGCACCCGGCCGGGATTTAATAAATTCCCGTCGGCCTTT.

The J gene is TRBJ1-6, the V gene TRBV4-2; D remains unclear. The CDR3 covers 14 residues. Germline values: CDR1 LGHNA, CDR2 YNFKEQ. The V gene lost 6 bases and the J gene lost 7 bases, with 13 bases spanning the gap. CDR3 in amino acids: CASSEANLNSPLHF. The CDR3 nucleotides are TGTGCCAGCAGTGAGGCGAATTTGAATTCACCCCTCCACTTT.

The rearrangement links TRBV23-1 to TRBJ1-1; no clear D gene. Being an ORF, TRBV23-1 has a function that is uncertain. The V end was cut by 3 bases, the J end by 7 bases, with 18 bases between. This CDR3 is 15 amino acids long. CDR3 sequence: CASSHSRRSGGEAFF. The CDR3 nucleotides read TGCGCCAGCAGTCACAGTCGTCGGTCCGGAGGTGAAGCTTTCTTT.

This chain joins TRBV5-4 and TRBJ2-1, with a tentative D call TRBD1 (5 bases). This CDR3 is built from 16 residues. V lost 4 bases and J lost 2, with 16 bases in between. In germline, CDR1 is SGHNT, CDR2 YYREEE (reference sequence). The CDR3 is CASSTDISYPYNEQFF. The CDR3 DNA reads as TGTGCCAGCAGCACGGACATATCCTACCCCTACAATGAGCAGTTCTTC.

This clone was seen ten or more times. The chain joins TRBV7-9 to TRBJ1-6; D not resolved. The germline gives CDR1 SEHNR, CDR2 FQNEAQ (reference sequence). The ends were cut back, 5 bases at V and 13 bases at J, with 12 bases in the middle. This CDR3 comprises 12 residues. The CDR3 loop reads CASSPPVSPLHF. Written as DNA, the CDR3 is TGTGCCAGCAGCCCCCCAGTATCCCCCCTCCACTTT.

The chain combines TRBV6-6 with TRBJ2-2; TRBD1 agrees at 8 bases. Germline trimming cut 5 bases from V and 4 bases from J; bases unmatched to any gene: 6. CDR1 and CDR2 from the germline V gene are MNHNY and SVGAGI (reference sequence). The CDR3 contains 15 residues. The CDR3 protein is CASSRGQGFTGELFF. CDR3 DNA: TGTGCCAGCAGTCGTGGACAGGGTTTCACCGGGGAGCTGTTTTTT.

The chain links TRBV7-9 to TRBJ1-4, with 7 nucleotides matching TRBD1. The V and J ends lost 4 bases and 10 bases, in that order; junction bases with no gene match: 15. Germline CDR1 is SEHNR and CDR2 is FQNEAQ (reference sequence). The CDR3 spans 16 residues. The CDR3 DNA follows: TGTGCCAGCAGCTCAAAACAGGGGAACGTTAGAGGAAAACTGTTTTTT. Amino acid sequence: CASSSKQGNVRGKLFF. Based on the CDR3 plus reference TRBV7-9 and TRBJ1-4, the full variable domain is DTGVSQNPRHKITKRGQNVTFRCDPISEHNRLYWYRQTLGQGPEFLTYFQNEAQLEKSRLLSDRFSAERPKGSFSTLEIQRTEQGDSAMYLCASSSKQGNVRGKLFFGSGTQLSVL.

The CDR3 DNA is TGTGCCAGCAGCCCGGACAGGTATTTACGAGAGACCCAGTACTTC. Translated: CASSPDRYLRETQYF. V usage is TRBV7-7 and J usage is TRBJ2-5; 7 nucleotides agree with TRBD1. The germline V gene has CDR1 SSHAT and CDR2 FNYEAQ (reference sequence). Trimming took 5 bases from V and 4 from J; bases not matched to a gene: 10. This CDR3 contains 15 residues.

This clone occurred once. The chain has TRBV9 and TRBJ2-5; D call uncertain. Germline values: CDR1 SGDLS, CDR2 YYNGEE. V lost 1 base and J 1 base, leaving 8 bases between the germline ends. The CDR3 contains 14 residues. The CDR3 spells CASSVLPVQETQYF. The DNA for the CDR3 is TGTGCCAGCAGCGTACTACCGGTCCAAGAGACCCAGTACTTC.

This chain joins TRBV7-9 and TRBJ1-2; 10 nucleotides align to TRBD1. The length of the CDR3 is 15 residues. The trim removed 1 base at V and 6 bases at J, leaving 5 bases unmatched. Germline values: CDR1 SEHNR, CDR2 FQNEAQ (reference sequence). The CDR3 is CASSLVVGQGHGYTF. CDR3 nucleotide sequence: TGTGCCAGCAGCTTAGTCGTGGGACAGGGGCATGGCTACACCTTC.

The V call is TRBV18, the J call TRBJ1-2; D uncertain. CDR3 length: 14 residues. Trimming took 0 bases from V and 3 from J, leaving 8 bases between them. The germline gives CDR1 KGHSH, CDR2 LQKENI. CDR3 coding DNA: TGTGCCAGCTCACCACCGAGCACCTACTATGGCTACACCTTC. This encodes CASSPPSTYYGYTF.

The V gene is TRBV4-1, the J gene TRBJ1-1; 7 bases are shared with TRBD1. CDR3 length: 15 amino acids. J gave up 1 base and V 4 bases, and 6 bases lay outside the gene matches. Germline CDR1 and CDR2: MGHRA and YSYEKL. The CDR3 reads CASSRGRQGNTEAFF. The CDR3 DNA reads TGCGCCAGCAGCCGAGGAAGACAGGGGAACACTGAAGCTTTCTTT.

For the CDR3, the DNA is TGTGCCAGCAGTCCAAACCGGGAAGAAGCTTTCTTT. This translates into CASSPNREEAFF. V usage is TRBV27 and J usage is TRBJ1-1; D not certain. V shed 5 bases and J shed 8 bases, with 12 bases lying between them. Germline V gives CDR1 MNHEY, CDR2 SMNVEV (reference sequence). The CDR3 runs to 12 residues.

The chain couples TRBV6-5 to TRBJ1-2; TRBD1 agrees at 8 bases. The CDR3 extends over 15 amino acids. With 7 bases clipped from V and 1 base from J, the junction kept 8 bases outside the gene matches. In germline, CDR1 is MNHEY, CDR2 SVGAGI. The CDR3 DNA reads TGTGCCAGCACGGGCGGGACAGGCGTTAACTATGGCTACACCTTC. Amino acid sequence: CASTGGTGVNYGYTF.

This chain connects TRBV10-3 to TRBJ2-7, with a tentative D call TRBD2 (5 bases). The CDR3 sequence is 13 residues long. Germline assignment: CDR1 ENHRY and CDR2 SYGVKD. The V end lost 8 bases, the J end lost 6 bases, and 17 bases lay between the germline ends. The CDR3, as DNA: TGTGCCATCGCCCAGAGTGAGGGAGTCGAGCAGTACGTC. This gives the protein CAIAQSEGVEQYV.